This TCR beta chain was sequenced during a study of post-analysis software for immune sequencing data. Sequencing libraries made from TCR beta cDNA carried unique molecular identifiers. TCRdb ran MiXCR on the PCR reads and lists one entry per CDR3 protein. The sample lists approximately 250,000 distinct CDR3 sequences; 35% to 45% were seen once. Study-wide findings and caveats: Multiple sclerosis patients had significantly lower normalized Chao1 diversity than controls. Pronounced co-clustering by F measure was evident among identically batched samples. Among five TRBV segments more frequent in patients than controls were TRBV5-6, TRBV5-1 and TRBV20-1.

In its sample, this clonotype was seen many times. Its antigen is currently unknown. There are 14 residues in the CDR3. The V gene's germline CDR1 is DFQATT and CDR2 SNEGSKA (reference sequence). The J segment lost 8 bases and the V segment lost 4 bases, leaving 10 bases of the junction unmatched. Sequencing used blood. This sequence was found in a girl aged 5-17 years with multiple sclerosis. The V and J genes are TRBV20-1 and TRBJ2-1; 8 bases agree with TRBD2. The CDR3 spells CSAIVSGIGDEQFF. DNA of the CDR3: TGCAGTGCTATTGTTAGCGGGATAGGCGATGAGCAGTTCTTC.